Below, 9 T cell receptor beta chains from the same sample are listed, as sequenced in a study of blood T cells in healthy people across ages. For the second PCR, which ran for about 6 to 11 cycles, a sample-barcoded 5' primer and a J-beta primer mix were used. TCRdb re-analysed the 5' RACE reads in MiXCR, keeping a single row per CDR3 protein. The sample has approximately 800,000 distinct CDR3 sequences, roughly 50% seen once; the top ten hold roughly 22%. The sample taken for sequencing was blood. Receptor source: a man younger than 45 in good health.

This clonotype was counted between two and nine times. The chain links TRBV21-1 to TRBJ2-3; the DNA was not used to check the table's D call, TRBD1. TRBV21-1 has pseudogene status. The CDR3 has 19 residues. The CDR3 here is CASSKNSRTAGVSTDTQYF. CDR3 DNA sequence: TGTGCCAGCAGCAAGAACTCCAGGACGGCGGGGGTTAGCACAGATACGCAGTATTTT.

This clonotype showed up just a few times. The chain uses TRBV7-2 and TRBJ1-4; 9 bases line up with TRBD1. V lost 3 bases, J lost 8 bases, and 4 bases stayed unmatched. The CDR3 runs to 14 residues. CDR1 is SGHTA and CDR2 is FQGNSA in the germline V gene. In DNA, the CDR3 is TGTGCCAGCAGCTTGGGGACAGGGTTCGAAAAACTGTTTTTT. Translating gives CASSLGTGFEKLFF.

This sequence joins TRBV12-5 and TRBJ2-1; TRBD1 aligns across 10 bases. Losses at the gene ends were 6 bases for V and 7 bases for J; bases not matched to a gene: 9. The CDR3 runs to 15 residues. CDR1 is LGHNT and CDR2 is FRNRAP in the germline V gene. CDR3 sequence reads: CASGLGQGGNNEQFF. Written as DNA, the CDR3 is TGTGCTAGTGGCCTCGGACAGGGGGGTAATAATGAGCAGTTCTTC. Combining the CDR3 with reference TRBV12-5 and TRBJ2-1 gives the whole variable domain DARVTQTPRHKVTEMGQEVTMRCQPILGHNTVFWYRQTMMQGLELLAYFRNRAPLDDSGMPKDRFSAEMPDATLATLKIQPSEPRDSAVYFCASGLGQGGNNEQFFGPGTRLTVL.

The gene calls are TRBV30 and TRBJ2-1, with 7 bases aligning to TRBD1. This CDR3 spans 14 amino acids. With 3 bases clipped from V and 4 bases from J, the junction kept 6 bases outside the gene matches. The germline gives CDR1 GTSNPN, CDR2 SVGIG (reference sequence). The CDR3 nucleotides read TGTGCCTGGAGGACGACAGGGACATACAATGAGCAGTTCTTC. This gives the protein CAWRTTGTYNEQFF.

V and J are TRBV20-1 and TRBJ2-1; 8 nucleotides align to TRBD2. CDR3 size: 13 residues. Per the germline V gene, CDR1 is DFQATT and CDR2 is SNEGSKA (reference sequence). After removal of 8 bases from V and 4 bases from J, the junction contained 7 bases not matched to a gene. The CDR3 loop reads CSTGASGYNEQFF. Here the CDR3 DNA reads TGCAGTACCGGGGCTAGCGGGTACAATGAGCAGTTCTTC.

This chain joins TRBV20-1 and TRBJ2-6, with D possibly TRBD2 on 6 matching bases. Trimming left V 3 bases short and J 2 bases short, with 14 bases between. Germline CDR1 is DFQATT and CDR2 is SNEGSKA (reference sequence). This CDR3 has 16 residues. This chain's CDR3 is CSARDGGGTGANVLTF. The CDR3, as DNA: TGCAGTGCTAGGGATGGGGGAGGCACTGGGGCCAACGTCCTGACTTTC.

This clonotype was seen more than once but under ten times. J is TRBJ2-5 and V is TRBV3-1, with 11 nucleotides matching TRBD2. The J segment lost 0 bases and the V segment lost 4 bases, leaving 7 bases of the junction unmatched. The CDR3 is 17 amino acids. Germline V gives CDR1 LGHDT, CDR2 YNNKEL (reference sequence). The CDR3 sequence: CASSPWSSGGNQETQYF. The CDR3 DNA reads TGTGCCAGCAGCCCGTGGTCTAGCGGGGGGAACCAAGAGACCCAGTACTTC.

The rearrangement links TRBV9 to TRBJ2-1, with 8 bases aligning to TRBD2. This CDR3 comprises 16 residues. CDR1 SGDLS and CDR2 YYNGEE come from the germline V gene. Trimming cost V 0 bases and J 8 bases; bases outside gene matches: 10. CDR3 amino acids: CASSVGGSGRGYEQFF. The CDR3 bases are TGTGCCAGCAGCGTAGGAGGAAGCGGGAGAGGGTATGAGCAGTTCTTC. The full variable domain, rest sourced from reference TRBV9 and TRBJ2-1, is DSGVTQTPKHLITATGQRVTLRCSPRSGDLSVYWYQQSLDQGLQFLIQYYNGEERAKGNILERFSAQQFPDLHSELNLSSLELGDSALYFCASSVGGSGRGYEQFFGPGTRLTVL.

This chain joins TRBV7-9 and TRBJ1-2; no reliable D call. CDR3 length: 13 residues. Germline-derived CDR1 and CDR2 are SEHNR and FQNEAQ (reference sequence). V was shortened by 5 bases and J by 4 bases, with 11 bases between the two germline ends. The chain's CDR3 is CASSLSPSYGYTF. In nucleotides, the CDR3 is TGTGCCAGCAGCCTGAGCCCGTCCTATGGCTACACCTTC.